The 14 T cell receptor beta chains in this list originate from one sample, sequenced in a study of blood T cell repertoires in COVID-19. Method: immunoSEQ multiplex PCR; TCRdb's copy keeps in-frame clones and lacks some. The table lists about 230,000 clones, roughly 79% of them singletons. The sequenced sample was peripheral blood. The receptors were gathered from a woman of 80 years or more with COVID-19, enrolled during active disease.

V usage is TRBV5-4 and J usage is TRBJ2-2; 7 positions match TRBD1. V trimming: 1 base; J trimming: 2 bases; junction bases outside the gene matches: 5. CDR1 and CDR2 (germline): SGHNT, YYREEE (reference sequence). The CDR3 has 16 amino acids. Here the CDR3 reads CASSLSDRVNTGELFF. The DNA of the CDR3 is TGTGCCAGCAGCTTGTCTGACAGGGTTAACACCGGGGAGCTGTTTTTT.

V and J are TRBV6-5 and TRBJ1-2; perhaps TRBD1 as D (6 bases). Germline V lookup: CDR1 MNHEY, CDR2 SVGAGI. Trimming pared 0 bases from V and 8 bases from J, leaving 10 bases between. This CDR3 is 13 amino acids long. CDR3 coding DNA: TGTGCCAGCAGTTACTCGGGGACACGCGGCTACACCTTC. Translating gives CASSYSGTRGYTF.

V and J are TRBV2 and TRBJ1-5, with a possible D match to TRBD1 (6 bases). Trimming left V 6 bases short and J 0 bases short, with 12 bases between. This CDR3 has 15 amino acids. The germline V gene encodes CDR1 SNHLY and CDR2 FYNNEI. CDR3 in amino acids: CASRPDRHSNQPQHF. For the CDR3, the DNA is TGTGCCAGCAGACCCGACAGGCATAGCAATCAGCCCCAGCATTTT.

CDR3 coding DNA: TGTGCCAGCAGTCTCCGAGGACAGTCAGTAGCCCTCCACTTT. It encodes CASSLRGQSVALHF. The chain joins TRBV28 to TRBJ1-6; a possible D gene is TRBD1 (6 bases). The CDR3 spans 14 residues. Germline assignment: CDR1 MDHEN and CDR2 SYDVKM. Between the trimmed V and J ends, which lost 5 bases and 14 bases, there was a span of 19 bases.

This clone is a singleton in its sample. The V gene is TRBV5-1, the J gene TRBJ2-7, with 7 positions matching TRBD1. Germline V gives CDR1 SGHRS, CDR2 YFSETQ. The CDR3 runs to 14 residues. Trimming at V came to 7 bases and at J to 2 bases, leaving 9 bases not matched to a gene. DNA for the CDR3: TGCGCCAGCCAGGCCTGGACAGGAGCCTACGAGCAGTACTTC. Translation gives CASQAWTGAYEQYF.

The V gene is TRBV1, the J gene TRBJ2-2; TRBD1 is the table's D call, not checked against the DNA. TRBV1 is a pseudogene segment. The CDR3 has 18 amino acids. This chain's CDR3 is CTSSHRRTGVRHTGELFF. CDR3 bases: TGCACCAGCAGCCATCGTCGGACAGGGGTAAGGCACACCGGGGAGCTGTTTTTT.

The chain has TRBV9 and TRBJ2-5; 10 bases agree with TRBD2. Germline trimming cut 4 bases from V and 5 bases from J; bases unmatched to any gene: 11. This CDR3 spans 16 amino acids. Looked up from germline, CDR1 is SGDLS and CDR2 is YYNGEE. The CDR3 coding sequence is TGTGCCAGCAGCATTAGCGGGGGGAATTATCTGGAGACCCAGTACTTC. Its translation is CASSISGGNYLETQYF. Drawing the rest from reference TRBV9 and TRBJ2-5, the complete variable domain is DSGVTQTPKHLITATGQRVTLRCSPRSGDLSVYWYQQSLDQGLQFLIQYYNGEERAKGNILERFSAQQFPDLHSELNLSSLELGDSALYFCASSISGGNYLETQYFGPGTRLLVL.

The rearrangement links TRBV5-1 to TRBJ1-1; 9 bases fit TRBD1. V trimming: 7 bases; J trimming: 6 bases; junction bases outside the gene matches: 7. The CDR3 consists of 13 residues. Germline CDR1 and CDR2: SGHRS and YFSETQ. DNA for the CDR3: TGCGCCAGCCTACGGGACAGGGAATCTGAAGCTTTCTTT. Translation gives CASLRDRESEAFF.

The rearrangement joins TRBV7-2 to TRBJ2-5, with D perhaps matching TRBD2 (5 bases). The CDR3 runs to 14 residues. V lost 4 bases to trimming and J lost 2 bases, with 11 bases between them. Germline CDR1 and CDR2: SGHTA and FQGNSA. The CDR3 here is CASSSGLRQETQYF. The CDR3 DNA reads as TGTGCCAGCAGCTCCGGACTCAGACAAGAGACCCAGTACTTC.

V usage is TRBV6-5 and J usage is TRBJ1-1, with 7 bases identical to TRBD1. There are 15 residues in the CDR3. Trimming at V came to 5 bases and at J to 5 bases, leaving 11 bases not matched to a gene. From germline, CDR1 is MNHEY and CDR2 SVGAGI. CDR3 protein: CASSPGDSRKTEAFF. Here the CDR3 DNA reads TGTGCCAGCAGTCCTGGGGACAGCAGGAAGACTGAAGCTTTCTTT.

The CDR3 here is CASRLAPPSGHSGNTIYF. The CDR3 DNA follows: TGTGCAAGTCGCTTAGCGCCCCCCTCAGGCCACTCTGGAAACACCATATATTTT. This rearrangement joins TRBV12-2 to TRBJ1-3; TRBD1 reflects the table's D call only, with no check against the DNA. TRBV12-2 represents a pseudogene. The CDR3 length is 18 residues.

This clone has more than one count but fewer than ten. V and J are TRBV20-1 and TRBJ1-2; D might be TRBD1 (6 bases). In germline, CDR1 is DFQATT, CDR2 SNEGSKA (reference sequence). CDR3 size: 15 residues. Trimming left V 3 bases short and J 7 bases short, with 21 bases between. In DNA, the CDR3 is TGCAGTGCTAGTGAGCAGGGGATGGCGTTTGGTGGCTACACCTTC. Protein sequence: CSASEQGMAFGGYTF.

The chain carries TRBV10-3 and TRBJ2-1; 10 bases agree with TRBD2. The CDR3 length is 15 residues. Germline V gene lookup returns CDR1 ENHRY and CDR2 SYGVKD. The V and J ends lost 6 bases and 6 bases, in that order; junction bases with no gene match: 8. CDR3 DNA sequence: TGTGCCATCAGCTCTAGCGGGGGTAGGGCCAATGAGCAGTTCTTC. This encodes CAISSSGGRANEQFF.

The gene calls are TRBV18 and TRBJ2-1; possible D gene TRBD1, 6 bases. CDR3 size: 14 residues. Germline V gene lookup returns CDR1 KGHSH and CDR2 LQKENI. Trimming left V 9 bases short and J 0 bases short, with 12 bases between. CDR3 in amino acids: CASHRDFSYNEQFF. In DNA, the CDR3 is TGTGCCAGTCACAGGGATTTCTCCTACAATGAGCAGTTCTTC.